The 22 T cell receptor gamma chains presented below share a single source sample, sequenced in a study of human gamma delta and Vdelta1 T cells (dated by TCRdb to 2017 to 2018). Receptors were amplified or captured by PCR. Data came from an Illumina MiSeq. Via CATT, TCRdb reprocessed the public reads, and rows with identical DNA were then joined. The sample includes almost 9,000 gamma-chain clones, with around 42% observed a single time. Of the sample, over 2% falls within the top ten clones. These TCRs' antigens remain unknown. The sample consisted of Vdelta1 gamma-delta T cells from blood grown in culture (DOT cells). In the paper's terms, the cell subset or site label means: Delta One T cells, in vitro expanded/differentiated Vd1+ gamma-delta T cells. The receptors derive from a human donor in good health.

This chain uses TRGV9 with TRGJ1 or TRGJ2. After removal of 2 bases from V and 0 bases from J, the junction contained 4 bases not matched to a gene. This CDR3 spans 14 amino acids. Germline CDR1 GITISATS, CDR2 ISYDGTV (reference sequence). The CDR3 sequence is CALWEAWNYYKKLF. Here the CDR3 DNA reads TGTGCCTTGTGGGAGGCTTGGAATTATTATAAGAAACTCTTT.

The chain is built from TRGV5 and TRGJP2. V shed 0 bases and J 8 bases; nucleotides not matched to a gene: 6. The CDR3 has 14 residues. Germline CDR1 reads VINAFY; CDR2 reads YDVSNSKD. The CDR3 DNA reads as TGTGCCACCTGGGACAGGCCCAGAGATTGGATCAAGACGTTT. The encoded protein is CATWDRPRDWIKTF.

The chain recombines TRGV9 with TRGJ1 or TRGJ2. The germline V gene has CDR1 GITISATS and CDR2 ISYDGTV (reference sequence). This CDR3 region has 13 residues. With 3 bases clipped from V and 3 bases from J, the junction kept 5 bases outside the gene matches. Here the CDR3 reads CALWESSYYKKLF. The CDR3, as DNA: TGTGCCTTGTGGGAGTCTAGTTATTATAAGAAACTCTTT.

On this clone itself: A much larger clone is a single base away; this may be a read error. The V gene is TRGV2, the J gene TRGJ1 or TRGJ2. Trimming took 0 bases from V and 11 from J; bases not matched to a gene: 4. Germline assignment: CDR1 EGSNGY and CDR2 YDSYNSKV. The CDR3 has 11 residues. Here the CDR3 reads CATWDGHEKLF. CDR3 bases: TGTGCCACCTGGGACGGGCACGAGAAACTCTTT.

Note on this clone: This clone may be a read error of a much larger clone one base away. The same CDR3 can be traced to other DNA sequences in this sample. V usage is TRGV2 and J usage is TRGJ1 or TRGJ2. Germline V gene sequence: CDR1 EGSNGY, CDR2 YDSYNSKV. The CDR3 loop spans 13 amino acids. The V segment lost 2 bases and the J segment 2 bases; nucleotides outside the gene matches: 3. This CDR3 is CATWDEDYYKKLF. CDR3 in DNA: TGTGCCACCTGGGACGAGGATTATTATAAGAAACTCTTT.

V is TRGV10 and J is TRGJ1 or TRGJ2. TRGV10 qualifies as an ORF whose function is uncertain. The CDR3 sequence is 14 residues long. Trimming cost V 8 bases and J 5 bases; bases outside gene matches: 13. The CDR3 loop is CAAWDSGGHYKKLF. In DNA form, the CDR3 reads TGTGCTGCGTGGGATTCGGGGGGGCATTATAAGAAACTCTTT.

The chain employs TRGV9 and TRGJ1 or TRGJ2. The CDR3 spans 20 residues. Germline values: CDR1 GITISATS, CDR2 ISYDGTV (reference sequence). The trim removed 0 bases at V and 4 bases at J, leaving 24 bases unmatched. This chain's CDR3 is CALWEVRGAPWTFEYYKKLF. In nucleotides, the CDR3 is TGTGCCTTGTGGGAGGTGCGCGGCGCTCCCTGGACCTTTGAATATTATAAGAAACTCTTT.

The rearrangement joins TRGV5P to TRGJ1 or TRGJ2. TRGV5P is a listed pseudogene. The CDR3 consists of 13 residues. The DNA for the CDR3 is TGTGCCACCTGGGCCCGGGGGGATTATAAGAAACTCTTT. Its protein is CATWARGDYKKLF.

This clone turned up a few times. A much larger clone lies a single base off, so this may be a read error. This CDR3 is also generated by other DNA sequences in the sample. This chain uses TRGV3 with TRGJ1 or TRGJ2. This CDR3 comprises 12 residues. Losses at the gene ends were 3 bases for V and 3 bases for J; bases not matched to a gene: 2. Germline V gives CDR1 VTNTFY, CDR2 YDVSTARD (reference sequence). CDR3 in amino acids: CATWDRYYKKLF. In DNA form, the CDR3 reads TGTGCCACCTGGGACCGTTATTATAAGAAACTCTTT.

In its sample, this clone ranks as large (0.1 to 1%). This specimen includes other DNA sequences encoding the same CDR3. The chain has TRGV9 and TRGJ1 or TRGJ2. The CDR3 extends over 11 amino acids. V gave up 0 bases and J gave up 10 bases; unmatched junction bases: 3. The germline V gene encodes CDR1 GITISATS and CDR2 ISYDGTV (reference sequence). This CDR3 is CALWEVRKKLF. CDR3 nucleotide sequence: TGTGCCTTGTGGGAGGTGCGCAAGAAACTCTTT.

The rearrangement uses TRGV10 and TRGJ1 or TRGJ2. TRGV10 is known as an ORF, though its function is uncertain. V shed 8 bases, J shed 6 bases, and the junction held 11 bases outside the gene matches. The CDR3 sequence is 13 residues long. The CDR3: CAAWDYKAYKKLF. The CDR3 DNA follows: TGTGCTGCGTGGGATTATAAAGCTTATAAGAAACTCTTT.

The chain uses TRGV8 and TRGJ1 or TRGJ2. The CDR3 loop spans 12 amino acids. J gave up 6 bases and V 0 bases, and 2 bases lay outside the gene matches. Germline V lookup: CDR1 VENAVY, CDR2 YDSYNSRV. CDR3 coding DNA: TGTGCCACCTGGGATAGGTCTTATAAGAAACTCTTT. Residues: CATWDRSYKKLF.

As to this clone: A much larger clone lies one base from this, so it may be a read error. Other DNA sequences in this specimen translate into the identical CDR3. This chain links TRGV3 with TRGJ1 or TRGJ2. The J segment lost 12 bases and the V segment lost 0 bases, leaving 5 bases of the junction unmatched. The CDR3 consists of 11 residues. Germline V CDR1 and CDR2: VTNTFY, YDVSTARD (reference sequence). The CDR3 sequence is CATWDRPRKLF. For the CDR3, the DNA is TGTGCCACCTGGGACAGGCCGAGGAAACTCTTT.

V and J are TRGV9 and TRGJP. V was clipped by 2 bases and J by 7 bases; unmatched bases: 2. The germline gives CDR1 GITISATS, CDR2 ISYDGTV (reference sequence). The CDR3 is made up of 15 amino acids. In nucleotides, the CDR3 is TGTGCCTTGTGGGAGGGCGAGTTGGGCAAAAAAATCAAGGTATTT. The encoded protein is CALWEGELGKKIKVF.

The rearrangement links TRGV9 to TRGJ1 or TRGJ2. The V and J ends lost 3 bases and 5 bases, in that order; junction bases with no gene match: 10. The CDR3 is 14 residues long. The germline CDR1 and CDR2 sequences are GITISATS and ISYDGTV (reference sequence). This chain's CDR3 is CALWECRANYKKLF. DNA for the CDR3: TGTGCCTTGTGGGAGTGCCGGGCGAATTATAAGAAACTCTTT.

The genes are TRGV2 and TRGJP1. This CDR3 is 17 amino acids long. In germline, CDR1 is EGSNGY, CDR2 YDSYNSKV. V lost 0 bases, J lost 2 bases, and 9 bases stayed unmatched. The CDR3 DNA sequence: TGTGCCACCTGGGACGGGCTGAGAAAAACCACTGGTTGGTTCAAGATATTT. Its protein product is CATWDGLRKTTGWFKIF.

This clone was seen a few times. The chain links TRGV2 to TRGJP2. J was trimmed by 3 bases and V by 5 bases; bases with no gene match: 6. The CDR3 covers 14 residues. The germline V gene encodes CDR1 EGSNGY and CDR2 YDSYNSKV. Here the CDR3 reads CATWVVGSDWIKTF. The CDR3 DNA reads TGTGCCACCTGGGTGGTGGGTAGTGATTGGATCAAGACGTTT.

The chain has TRGV5 and TRGJ1 or TRGJ2. Germline loops: CDR1 VINAFY, CDR2 YDVSNSKD. This CDR3 has 14 amino acids. J was trimmed by 5 bases and V by 0 bases; bases with no gene match: 7. Here the CDR3 reads CATWDRPLNYKKLF. CDR3 bases: TGTGCCACCTGGGACAGGCCTTTAAATTATAAGAAACTCTTT.

In regard to this clone: The junction and the germline gene differ at one end; a read error may be behind it. The rearrangement links TRGV8 to TRGJ1 or TRGJ2. There are 13 residues in the CDR3. Germline V gene data show CDR1 as VENAVY and CDR2 as YDSYNSRV. CDR3 DNA: TGTGCCACCTGGGAGGTGAATTATTATAAGAAGCTCTTT. This encodes CATWEVNYYKKLF.

This clone was detected a few times. The chain links TRGV2 to TRGJ1 or TRGJ2. Germline CDR1 is EGSNGY and CDR2 is YDSYNSKV. The J segment lost 3 bases and the V segment lost 2 bases, leaving 4 bases of the junction unmatched. This CDR3 spans 13 amino acids. The CDR3 sequence is CATWDELYYKKLF. The CDR3 region has the DNA TGTGCCACCTGGGACGAACTTTATTATAAGAAACTCTTT.

J is TRGJ1 or TRGJ2 and V is TRGV8. V dropped 9 bases and J dropped 2; count of bases not matched to a gene: 1. CDR1 and CDR2 (germline): VENAVY, YDSYNSRV. This CDR3 comprises 10 residues. DNA of the CDR3: TGTGCCACCCATTATTATAAGAAACTCTTT. This sequence encodes CATHYYKKLF.

This chain connects TRGV4 to TRGJ1 or TRGJ2. The CDR3 is made up of 13 amino acids. Trimming at V came to 5 bases and at J to 3 bases, leaving 7 bases not matched to a gene. Germline lookup yields CDR1 EGSTGY and CDR2 YDSYTSSV. The DNA for the CDR3 is TGTGCCACCTGGGCAACGATTTATTATAAGAAACTCTTT. Amino acid sequence: CATWATIYYKKLF.